This TCR beta chain originates from a study of T-cell reconstitution after alpha-beta-depleted transplantation in children. Germline CDR1 SQVTM, CDR2 ANQGSEA. The CDR3 loop spans 16 amino acids. Trimming took off 4 bases at V and 2 bases at J, with 18 bases between the two ends. This clonotype was detected a few times. Unique molecular identifiers were built into the TCRbeta library. MiXCR was run by TCRdb on the PCR reads, yielding one entry per CDR3 protein. The table has 500,000 to 600,000 distinct CDR3 sequences, 30% to 35% seen once. The sequencing here drew on PBMCs from the stem cell graft donor, taken from the stem cell graft. The J gene is TRBJ2-1, the V gene TRBV29-1; D is possibly TRBD2 (6 bases). The origin of this receptor is a human donor who donated a stem cell graft to a child with aplastic anemia. CDR3 region: CSVVEWEASPYNEQFF. Here the CDR3 DNA reads TGCAGCGTTGTCGAGTGGGAGGCATCGCCCTACAATGAGCAGTTCTTC.